The following is a T cell receptor (beta chain) sequence with its context. Its specific antigen is unknown. Base qualities are not at hand, and no much larger clone is one base apart. The record originates from a study of T cell changes during pregnancy in multiple sclerosis (dated by TCRdb to the late 2010s). Regarding the complete study: The study looked at changes in the T cell repertoire across pregnancy in women with multiple sclerosis.

From cysteine to phenylalanine, the CDR3 is 16 amino acids long. The read is trimmed to its CDR3 DNA, 48 bases read in frame from base 1. The V end loses 5 bases and the J end loses 0 bases, and a stretch of 14 bases separates them. CDR1 and CDR2, looked up from the germline V gene (reference sequence), are MNHNY and SVGAGI. Library preparation employed the immunoSEQ multiplex PCR assay. TCRdb mirrors the immuneACCESS table, restricted to in-frame sequences. Some clones are absent from its copies; in checked studies, under half trace to an unresolved V gene, and the reason for the others is unknown. The sample includes about 40,000 clones, with roughly 94% observed a single time. The ten most abundant clones make up more than 1.5% of the sample.

The sequence was obtained from a female donor with multiple sclerosis, enrolled in a pregnancy study. Specimen: peripheral blood, collected in the third trimester of pregnancy. This chain is built from TRBV6-6 and TRBJ1-3, with a weak D call of TRBD1 (5 bases match). The CDR3 region: CASSTGQGRSGNTIYF. The DNA is TGTGCCAGCAGTACTGGGCAGGGTCGCTCTGGAAACACCATATATTTT.